This record looks at one T cell receptor beta chain sequence and its context. This sample was included in a study of blood T cell repertoires in COVID-19. The germline V gene has CDR1 SGHRS and CDR2 YFSETQ. Trimming took off 8 bases at V and 4 bases at J, with 15 bases between the two ends. This CDR3 region has 13 residues. Under the authors' procedure: For nucleated cells, counts were estimated from reference gene primer amplification. The assay was immunoSEQ multiplex PCR, and TCRdb's table has in-frame clones only and misses some. The V and J calls and clone size were taken over from that table, and D and trimming were inferred from the DNA. The data contain 250,000 or so clones, more than 85% of them singletons.

Sequencing was performed on peripheral blood. The V and J genes are TRBV5-1 and TRBJ1-2; D gene uncertain. This clonotype was obtained from a woman aged 70 to 79 with active or convalescent COVID-19. The CDR3 loop reads CASNPGALYGYTF. As DNA, the CDR3 is TGCGCCAGTAACCCCGGAGCACTCTATGGCTACACCTTC. The entire variable domain, with the rest obtained from reference TRBV5-1 and TRBJ1-2, is as follows: KAGVTQTPRYLIKTRGQQVTLSCSPISGHRSVSWYQQTPGQGLQFLFEYFSETQRNKGNFPGRFSGRQFSNSRSEMNVSTLELGDSALYLCASNPGALYGYTFGSGTRLTVV.